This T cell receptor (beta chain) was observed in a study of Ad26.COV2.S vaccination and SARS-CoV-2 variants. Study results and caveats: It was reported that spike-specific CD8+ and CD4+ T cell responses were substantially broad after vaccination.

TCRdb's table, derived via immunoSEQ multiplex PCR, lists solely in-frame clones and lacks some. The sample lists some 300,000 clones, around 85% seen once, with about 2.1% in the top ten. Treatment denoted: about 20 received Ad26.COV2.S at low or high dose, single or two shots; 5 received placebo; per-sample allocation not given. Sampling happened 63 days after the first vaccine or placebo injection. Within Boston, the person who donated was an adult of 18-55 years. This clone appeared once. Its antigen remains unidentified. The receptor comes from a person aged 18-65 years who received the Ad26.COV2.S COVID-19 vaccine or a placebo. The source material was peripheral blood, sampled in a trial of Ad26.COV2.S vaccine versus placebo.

The DNA for the CDR3 is TGCGCCAGCAGCTGGGACGGTGGGAACACTGAAGCTTTCTTT. It is translated as CASSWDGGNTEAFF. The V and J genes are TRBV5-1 and TRBJ1-1, with D perhaps TRBD1 (5 bases). This CDR3 has 14 residues. Germline V gives CDR1 SGHRS, CDR2 YFSETQ. The ends were cut back, 3 bases at V and 1 base at J, with 10 bases in the middle.